This T cell receptor beta chain was captured by sequencing in a study of blood T cell repertoires in COVID-19. Study in general: The origin of the acute and convalescent COVID-19 samples was the United States, Italy and Spain. T cells, B-cell-depleted T cells, or PBMCs supplied cDNA or gDNA.

Original handling: Nucleated cell number was recorded as an estimate derived from reference gene primer amplification. Sequencing used immunoSEQ multiplex PCR; TCRdb keeps in-frame clones, though not all of them. The DNA was the basis for D and trimming; V, J and clone size are from that table. The profile covers 200,000 to 300,000 clones, with 85% to 90% appearing a single time and approximately 3.3% taken by the ten largest. This CDR3 region has 14 residues. Trimming took 7 bases from V and 7 from J, leaving 18 bases between them. Germline V gene lookup returns CDR1 SGDLS and CDR2 YYNGEE. The source of this sequence is a woman between 40 and 55 years old with acute or convalescent COVID-19. The J gene is TRBJ1-3, the V gene TRBV9; TRBD1 might be the D (5 bases). The specimen was peripheral blood. CDR3 amino acids: CASSRSGLGNTIYF. The CDR3, as DNA: TGTGCCAGCTCCCGCTCAGGGCTGGGTAACACCATATATTTT.